This T cell receptor beta chain was obtained from a study of shared clonotypes between healthy human individuals. Background on the study: There were three CD4 naive, three CD4 memory, two CD8 naive and one CD8 memory plates per donor.

Regarding the study as a whole: Among donors, the sharing of clonotypes was expected to be influenced by sequencing depth.

The CDR3 extends over 13 amino acids. The germline gives CDR1 GTSNPN, CDR2 SVGIG (reference sequence). Trimming shortened V by 0 bases and J by 3 bases, and 8 bases separated the two germline ends. In this sample, this clone turned up a few times. Its antigen is not identified. Naivety among CD8 cells was defined by CD45RO negativity and positive CCR7 selection, thereby excluding terminally differentiated effector memory CD45RA+ cells. Caucasian adults living in Nashville, Tennessee, provided all samples. Deep-level running was used for the assay. Sequencing used immunoSEQ multiplex PCR; TCRdb keeps in-frame clones, though not all of them. The data hold around 1.9 million clones, with 93% observed a single time.

The TCR sequence derives from a man younger than 30 in good health. Some clones in this sample may be carry-over from other donors' samples. V and J are TRBV30 and TRBJ1-1; TRBD1 might be the D (5 bases). Sequencing was performed on naive CD8+ T cells from PBMCs. This chain's CDR3 is CAWSVWGDTEAFF. The CDR3 DNA sequence: TGTGCCTGGAGTGTATGGGGGGACACTGAAGCTTTCTTT.